This T cell receptor (beta chain) appears in the sequencing data of a study of blood T cells in healthy people across ages. The people who gave samples were healthy Caucasians from Russia, aged about 6 to 95. A second roughly 6 to 12 cycle PCR used barcoded and J-beta primers. TCRdb re-called the 5' RACE reads with MiXCR, one entry per CDR3 protein. The sample carries about 780,000 distinct CDR3 sequences, about 45% recorded once. The TCR comes from a man older than 75 in good health. Input material: blood.

CDR3 residues: CAWSVAGFNQPQHF. The CDR3 DNA reads TGTGCCTGGAGTGTGGCAGGGTTCAATCAGCCCCAGCATTTT. The rearrangement joins TRBV30 to TRBJ1-5, with D tentatively TRBD1 (5 bases). The CDR3 totals 14 residues. V lost 0 bases, J lost 3 bases, and 9 bases lay in between. In germline, CDR1 is GTSNPN, CDR2 SVGIG (reference sequence). Using reference TRBV30 and TRBJ1-5 for the parts outside the CDR3, the full variable domain is SQTIHQWPATLVQPVGSPLSLECTVEGTSNPNLYWYRQAAGRGLQLLFYSVGIGQISSEVPQNLSASRPQDRQFILSSKKLLLSDSGFYLCAWSVAGFNQPQHFGDGTRLSIL.